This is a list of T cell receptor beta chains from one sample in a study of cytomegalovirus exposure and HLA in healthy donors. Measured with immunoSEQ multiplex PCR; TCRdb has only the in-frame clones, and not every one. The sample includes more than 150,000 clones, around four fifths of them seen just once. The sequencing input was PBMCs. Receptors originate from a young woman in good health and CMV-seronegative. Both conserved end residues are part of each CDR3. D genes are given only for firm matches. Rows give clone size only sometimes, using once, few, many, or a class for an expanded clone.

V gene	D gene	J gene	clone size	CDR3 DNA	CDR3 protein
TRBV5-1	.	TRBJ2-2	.	TGCGCCAGCCTACAGGCCACCGGGGAGCTGTTTTTT	CASLQATGELFF
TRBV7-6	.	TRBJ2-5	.	TGTGCCAGCAGCTTAGTCCTCCAGACCCAGTACTTC	CASSLVLQTQYF
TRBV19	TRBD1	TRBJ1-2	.	TGTGCCAGTAGTTTCTGGACAGGGGAGGATGGCTACACCTTC	CASSFWTGEDGYTF
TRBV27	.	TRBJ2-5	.	TGTGCCAGCAGTTTATATCGGGACAAAGAGACCCAGTACTTC	CASSLYRDKETQYF
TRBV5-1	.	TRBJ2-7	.	TGCGCCAGCAGCTTTCGGACTGGTTACGAGCAGTACTTC	CASSFRTGYEQYF
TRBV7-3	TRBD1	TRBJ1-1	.	TGTGCCAGCAGCCCGCAGGGGGCGAAGAACACTGAAGCTTTCTTT	CASSPQGAKNTEAFF
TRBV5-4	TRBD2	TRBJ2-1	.	TGTGCCAGCACCGATCTAGCGGGGGGATACAATGAGCAGTTCTTC	CASTDLAGGYNEQFF
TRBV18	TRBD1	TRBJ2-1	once	TGTGCCAGCTCACTTGGGACAGGGTCTTTGAATGAGCAGTTCTTC	CASSLGTGSLNEQFF
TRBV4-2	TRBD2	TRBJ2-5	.	TGTGCCAGCAGCCAGGGGGGGTTTGGGGGCGGGGGGTACCAAGAGACCCAGTACTTC	CASSQGGFGGGGYQETQYF
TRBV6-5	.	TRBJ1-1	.	TGTGCCAGCAGTTACCTGCAGGGTAATGAAGCTTTCTTT	CASSYLQGNEAFF
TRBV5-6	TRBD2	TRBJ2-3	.	TGTGCCAGCAGCTTATGGTGGGGGGGTCGGACAGATACGCAGTATTTT	CASSLWWGGRTDTQYF
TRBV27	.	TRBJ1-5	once	TGTGCCAGCAGATCCGGACCGGGAAATCAGCCCCAGCATTTT	CASRSGPGNQPQHF
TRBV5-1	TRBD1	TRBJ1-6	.	TGCGCCAGCAGCTTGGGGCAGGGGGCGCGGGGTAATTCACCCCTCCACTTT	CASSLGQGARGNSPLHF
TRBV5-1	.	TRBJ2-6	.	TGCGCCAGCAGCCCCACCCCCCCGACAGCTGGGGCCAACGTCCTGACTTTC	CASSPTPPTAGANVLTF
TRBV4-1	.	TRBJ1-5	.	TGCGCCAGCAGCCAAGATAGTCAGCCCCAGCATTTT	CASSQDSQPQHF
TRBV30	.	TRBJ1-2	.	TGTGCCTGGAGTAACGGACATCATGGCTACACCTTC	CAWSNGHHGYTF
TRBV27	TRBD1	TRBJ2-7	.	TGTGCCAGCAGAATCACGTATGGACAGGCTTACGAGCAGTACTTC	CASRITYGQAYEQYF
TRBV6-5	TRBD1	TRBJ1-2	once	TGTGCCAGCAGTTACTCGACAGGGTACAATGGCTACACCTTC	CASSYSTGYNGYTF
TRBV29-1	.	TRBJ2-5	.	TGCAGCTACGGACAACAAGAGACCCAGTACTTC	CSYGQQETQYF
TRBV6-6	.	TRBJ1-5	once	TGTGCCAGCAGTTACTCGTGGGGCGAGGCGAATCAGCCCCAGCATTTT	CASSYSWGEANQPQHF
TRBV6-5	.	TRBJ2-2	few	TGTGCCAGCAGTTACTGGGGGCGTACCGGGGAGCTGTTTTTT	CASSYWGRTGELFF
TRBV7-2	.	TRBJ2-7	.	TGTGCCAGCAGCTTAGATATAGGGAGCTCCTACGAGCAGTACTTC	CASSLDIGSSYEQYF
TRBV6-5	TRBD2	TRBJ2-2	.	TGTGCCAGCAGTTGGGCTAGCGGGGGGTCCGGGGAGCTGTTTTTT	CASSWASGGSGELFF
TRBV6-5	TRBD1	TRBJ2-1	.	TGTGCCAGCAGTTACTGGGGACAGGGGTTCAATGAGCAGTTCTTC	CASSYWGQGFNEQFF
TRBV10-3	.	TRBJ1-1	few	TGTGCCATCAGTGGACAGCCGAACACTGAAGCTTTCTTT	CAISGQPNTEAFF
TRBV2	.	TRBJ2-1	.	TGTGCCAGCGCGGGACTCCGGGGTGATGAGCAGTTCTTC	CASAGLRGDEQFF
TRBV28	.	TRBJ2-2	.	TGTGCCAGCAGTCCAGGGGATTCACCGGCCGGGCTGTTTTTT	CASSPGDSPAGLFF